The rows below give T cell receptor beta chains drawn from one sample of a study of radiation and T cells in renal cell carcinoma. The table came from immunoSEQ multiplex PCR; TCRdb's copy has only in-frame clones and leaves some out. The sample shows 90,000 to 95,000 clones, 82% of them seen only once. Sequencing used blood, obtained from a patient whose treatment included radiotherapy and nephrectomy. Receptor source: a man between 60 and 75 years old with renal cell carcinoma. Both conserved end residues are part of each CDR3. D genes are given only for firm matches. A clone size is listed for some rows: how often the clone was seen (once, few, many), or a class if it is expanded.

v_call: TRBV15
d_call: TRBD1
j_call: TRBJ1-5
clone_size: .
cdr3_nt: TGTGCCACCAGCAGCGGCAGGGGGGTTTATCAGCCCCAGCATTTT
cdr3_aa: CATSSGRGVYQPQHF

v_call: TRBV18
d_call: .
j_call: TRBJ2-4
clone_size: .
cdr3_nt: TGTGCCAGCTCACCAGGGACCGCTATAGCCAAAAACATTCAGTACTTC
cdr3_aa: CASSPGTAIAKNIQYF

v_call: TRBV6-5
d_call: .
j_call: TRBJ1-2
clone_size: once
cdr3_nt: TGTGCCAGCGTCGGGAGATCATATGGCTACACCTTC
cdr3_aa: CASVGRSYGYTF

v_call: TRBV4-1
d_call: TRBD1
j_call: TRBJ1-5
clone_size: few
cdr3_nt: TGCGCCAGCAGCCACCGGACAGGGGGAGCATATAGCAATCAGCCCCAGCATTTT
cdr3_aa: CASSHRTGGAYSNQPQHF

v_call: TRBV19
d_call: TRBD1
j_call: TRBJ2-2
clone_size: .
cdr3_nt: TGTGCCAGTAGTATGACAGGGATCGACGGGGAGCTGTTTTTT
cdr3_aa: CASSMTGIDGELFF

v_call: TRBV28
d_call: .
j_call: TRBJ2-5
clone_size: .
cdr3_nt: TGTGCCAGCAGACCCTCTGCGAACCAAGAGACCCAGTACTTC
cdr3_aa: CASRPSANQETQYF

v_call: TRBV7-2
d_call: TRBD2
j_call: TRBJ2-7
clone_size: .
cdr3_nt: TGTGCCAGCAGCCCGGCTAGCGGAGCGCGTTACGAGCAGTACTTC
cdr3_aa: CASSPASGARYEQYF

v_call: TRBV9
d_call: TRBD2
j_call: TRBJ2-7
clone_size: .
cdr3_nt: TGTGCCAGCAGCGCGGGACTAGCGGGAGAGCCCCAGTACTTC
cdr3_aa: CASSAGLAGEPQYF

v_call: TRBV6-5
d_call: .
j_call: TRBJ1-3
clone_size: .
cdr3_nt: TGTGCCAGCAGTTACCATTCGACAGGCGCTGGAAACACCATATATTTT
cdr3_aa: CASSYHSTGAGNTIYF

v_call: TRBV14
d_call: .
j_call: TRBJ1-2
clone_size: .
cdr3_nt: TGTGCCAGCAGCCAAGGACAGTTCACGGTCGCTAACTATGGCTACACCTTC
cdr3_aa: CASSQGQFTVANYGYTF

v_call: TRBV6-5
d_call: .
j_call: TRBJ1-1
clone_size: .
cdr3_nt: TGTGCCAGCAGTTACTCAGGGATCTCCACTGAAGCTTTCTTT
cdr3_aa: CASSYSGISTEAFF